Listed below are T cell receptor beta chains from one sample, sequenced in a study of blood T cell repertoires in COVID-19. Repertoires were generated with immunoSEQ multiplex PCR, while TCRdb's copy carries only in-frame clones and drops some. The sample has approximately 400,000 clones; more than 75% are singletons. The sequenced material came from PBMCs or T cells enriched from blood (not recorded which). The receptors shown here come from a man aged 25 to 40 who had recovered from COVID-19. The CDR3 runs from the conserved cysteine through the conserved F or W. D genes are given only for firm matches. The listing skips clone size in some rows; elsewhere it reads once, few, many or a size class.

J gene: TRBJ2-1; clone size: once; D gene: TRBD2; CDR3 length: 15; V gene: TRBV10-1; CDR3 protein: CASSEYVTSGNEQFF; CDR3 DNA: TGCGCCAGCAGTGAGTATGTGACTAGCGGGAATGAGCAGTTCTTC
J gene: TRBJ2-5; clone size: NA; D gene: TRBD1; CDR3 length: 13; V gene: TRBV10-1; CDR3 protein: CASSTDRDETQYF; CDR3 DNA: TGCGCCAGCAGTACGGACAGGGATGAGACCCAGTACTTC
J gene: TRBJ1-2; clone size: NA; D gene: TRBD1; CDR3 length: 14; V gene: TRBV7-9; CDR3 protein: CASSSTLTGEGYTF; CDR3 DNA: TGTGCCAGCAGCTCCACCCTGACAGGGGAAGGCTACACCTTC
J gene: TRBJ1-1; clone size: NA; D gene: NA; CDR3 length: 13; V gene: TRBV6-5; CDR3 protein: CASRSGVNTEAFF; CDR3 DNA: TGTGCCAGCAGGTCAGGGGTGAACACTGAAGCTTTCTTT
J gene: TRBJ1-6; clone size: NA; D gene: TRBD1; CDR3 length: 16; V gene: TRBV4-1; CDR3 protein: CASSQEGQGTNSPLHF; CDR3 DNA: TGCGCCAGCAGCCAAGAGGGACAGGGCACTAATTCACCCCTCCACTTT
J gene: TRBJ1-2; clone size: NA; D gene: NA; CDR3 length: 11; V gene: TRBV30; CDR3 protein: CAWSVEYGYTF; CDR3 DNA: TGTGCCTGGAGTGTGGAGTATGGCTACACCTTC
J gene: TRBJ2-2; clone size: NA; D gene: TRBD1; CDR3 length: 16; V gene: TRBV3-1/TRBV3-2; CDR3 protein: CASSQVSGQGSGELFF; CDR3 DNA: TGTGCCAGCAGCCAAGTTAGCGGACAGGGCTCCGGGGAGCTGTTTTTT
J gene: TRBJ1-2; clone size: NA; D gene: NA; CDR3 length: 14; V gene: TRBV7-9; CDR3 protein: CASSPWTAGYGYTF; CDR3 DNA: TGTGCCAGCAGCCCCTGGACAGCAGGCTATGGCTACACCTTC
J gene: TRBJ2-1; clone size: NA; D gene: TRBD2; CDR3 length: 17; V gene: TRBV4-3; CDR3 protein: CASSRLPTSGGANEQFF; CDR3 DNA: TGCGCCAGCAGCCGGCTCCCGACTAGCGGGGGGGCCAATGAGCAGTTCTTC
J gene: TRBJ2-2; clone size: NA; D gene: TRBD2; CDR3 length: 17; V gene: TRBV3-1/TRBV3-2; CDR3 protein: CASSRPSGGTNTGELFF; CDR3 DNA: TGTGCCAGCAGCCGACCTAGCGGGGGGACTAACACCGGGGAGCTGTTTTTT
J gene: TRBJ1-3; clone size: NA; D gene: NA; CDR3 length: 17; V gene: TRBV7-8; CDR3 protein: CASSLGGRVLSGNTIYF; CDR3 DNA: TGTGCCAGCAGCTTAGGCGGCAGGGTCCTCTCTGGAAACACCATATATTTT
J gene: TRBJ1-2; clone size: NA; D gene: NA; CDR3 length: 13; V gene: TRBV27; CDR3 protein: CASSFSYSYGYTF; CDR3 DNA: TGTGCCAGCAGTTTCTCATACAGCTATGGCTACACCTTC
J gene: TRBJ1-2; clone size: NA; D gene: TRBD1; CDR3 length: 14; V gene: TRBV2; CDR3 protein: CASSRQGQSYGYTF; CDR3 DNA: TGTGCCAGCAGTAGACAGGGACAATCCTATGGCTACACCTTC
J gene: TRBJ1-1; clone size: NA; D gene: TRBD1; CDR3 length: 12; V gene: TRBV29-1; CDR3 protein: CSAGQENTEAFF; CDR3 DNA: TGCAGCGCCGGACAGGAGAACACTGAAGCTTTCTTT
J gene: TRBJ2-1; clone size: NA; D gene: TRBD2; CDR3 length: 15; V gene: TRBV30; CDR3 protein: CAWSAGLAAVFEQFF; CDR3 DNA: TGTGCCTGGAGCGCGGGACTAGCTGCGGTATTTGAGCAGTTCTTC
J gene: TRBJ1-1; clone size: many; D gene: NA; CDR3 length: 11; V gene: TRBV12-5; CDR3 protein: CASADYTEAFF; CDR3 DNA: TGTGCTAGTGCCGACTACACTGAAGCTTTCTTT
J gene: TRBJ2-7; clone size: NA; D gene: TRBD1; CDR3 length: 14; V gene: TRBV7-6; CDR3 protein: CASSSSDRGHEQYF; CDR3 DNA: TGTGCCAGCAGCTCCAGCGACAGGGGCCACGAGCAGTACTTC
J gene: TRBJ2-6; clone size: NA; D gene: NA; CDR3 length: 15; V gene: TRBV30; CDR3 protein: CAWIQVPSGANVLTF; CDR3 DNA: TGTGCCTGGATCCAGGTACCATCTGGGGCCAACGTCCTGACTTTC
J gene: TRBJ2-1; clone size: NA; D gene: TRBD1; CDR3 length: 15; V gene: TRBV11-1; CDR3 protein: CASSLGQGSYNEQFF; CDR3 DNA: TGTGCCAGCAGCTTAGGACAGGGGTCCTACAATGAGCAGTTCTTC
J gene: TRBJ1-6; clone size: few; D gene: TRBD1; CDR3 length: 14; V gene: TRBV3-1/TRBV3-2; CDR3 protein: CASSQANRGSPLHF; CDR3 DNA: TGTGCCAGCAGCCAGGCTAACAGGGGGTCACCCCTCCACTTT
J gene: TRBJ1-3; clone size: NA; D gene: NA; CDR3 length: 14; V gene: TRBV10-1; CDR3 protein: CASSDTGSGNTIYF; CDR3 DNA: TGCGCCAGCAGTGACACAGGGTCTGGAAACACCATATATTTT
J gene: TRBJ1-1; clone size: NA; D gene: NA; CDR3 length: 15; V gene: TRBV27; CDR3 protein: CASSPPGGTSREAFF; CDR3 DNA: TGTGCCAGCAGTCCCCCGGGGGGAACTAGTCGTGAAGCTTTCTTT
J gene: TRBJ1-2; clone size: NA; D gene: NA; CDR3 length: 18; V gene: TRBV7-2; CDR3 protein: CASSLAAEGPLYNYGYTF; CDR3 DNA: TGTGCCAGCAGCTTAGCCGCGGAGGGTCCCCTTTATAACTATGGCTACACCTTC
J gene: TRBJ1-5; clone size: NA; D gene: TRBD1; CDR3 length: 13; V gene: TRBV2; CDR3 protein: CASGTALNQPQHF; CDR3 DNA: TGTGCCAGCGGGACAGCGTTGAATCAGCCCCAGCATTTT
J gene: TRBJ1-2; clone size: NA; D gene: TRBD1; CDR3 length: 13; V gene: TRBV28; CDR3 protein: CASSPGQEVGYTF; CDR3 DNA: TGTGCCAGCAGTCCGGGACAGGAGGTTGGCTACACCTTC
J gene: TRBJ2-1; clone size: NA; D gene: TRBD2; CDR3 length: 17; V gene: TRBV3-1/TRBV3-2; CDR3 protein: CASSQVSSGGGYNEQFF; CDR3 DNA: TGTGCCAGCAGCCAAGTTAGCAGCGGGGGAGGCTACAATGAGCAGTTCTTC
J gene: TRBJ1-1; clone size: NA; D gene: NA; CDR3 length: 16; V gene: TRBV5-8; CDR3 protein: CASSPWRGAVSTEAFF; CDR3 DNA: TGTGCCAGCAGCCCTTGGCGGGGGGCCGTGAGCACTGAAGCTTTCTTT
J gene: TRBJ1-6; clone size: NA; D gene: TRBD1; CDR3 length: 14; V gene: TRBV5-4; CDR3 protein: CASSPDRVNSPLHF; CDR3 DNA: TGTGCCAGCAGCCCCGACAGGGTTAACTCACCCCTCCACTTT
J gene: TRBJ1-2; clone size: NA; D gene: NA; CDR3 length: 16; V gene: TRBV27; CDR3 protein: CASSLLTGGANYGYTF; CDR3 DNA: TGTGCCAGCAGTTTGCTGACCGGGGGGGCTAACTATGGCTACACCTTC
J gene: TRBJ2-7; clone size: NA; D gene: NA; CDR3 length: 14; V gene: TRBV27; CDR3 protein: CASSLGPYPYEQYF; CDR3 DNA: TGTGCCAGCAGTTTAGGGCCTTACCCCTACGAGCAGTACTTC
J gene: TRBJ1-2; clone size: NA; D gene: NA; CDR3 length: 13; V gene: TRBV6-5; CDR3 protein: CASSARANYGYTF; CDR3 DNA: TGTGCCAGCAGCGCGCGGGCTAACTATGGCTACACCTTC
J gene: TRBJ1-2; clone size: NA; D gene: NA; CDR3 length: 13; V gene: TRBV11-2; CDR3 protein: CASSPTGLWGYTF; CDR3 DNA: TGTGCCAGCAGCCCTACAGGGTTGTGGGGCTACACCTTC
J gene: TRBJ2-1; clone size: NA; D gene: TRBD1; CDR3 length: 13; V gene: TRBV10-3; CDR3 protein: CATTRTGDNEQFF; CDR3 DNA: TGTGCCACCACAAGGACAGGGGACAATGAGCAGTTCTTC
J gene: TRBJ2-7; clone size: NA; D gene: TRBD1; CDR3 length: 13; V gene: TRBV19; CDR3 protein: CASRSAPGGGQYF; CDR3 DNA: TGTGCCAGTAGGAGCGCCCCAGGGGGCGGGCAGTACTTC
J gene: TRBJ2-1; clone size: NA; D gene: TRBD1; CDR3 length: 17; V gene: TRBV5-6; CDR3 protein: CASSLGGLGQGYNEQFF; CDR3 DNA: TGTGCCAGCAGCTTGGGTGGTCTGGGACAGGGATACAATGAGCAGTTCTTC
J gene: TRBJ1-2; clone size: NA; D gene: TRBD1; CDR3 length: 15; V gene: TRBV9; CDR3 protein: CASSVAAGGDYGYTF; CDR3 DNA: TGTGCCAGCAGCGTAGCTGCAGGGGGCGACTATGGCTACACCTTC
J gene: TRBJ1-2; clone size: once; D gene: NA; CDR3 length: 15; V gene: TRBV4-3; CDR3 protein: CASSPKTGFNYGYTF; CDR3 DNA: TGCGCCAGCAGCCCAAAAACAGGTTTCAACTATGGCTACACCTTC
J gene: TRBJ1-1; clone size: NA; D gene: NA; CDR3 length: 16; V gene: TRBV18; CDR3 protein: CASSPQAGWGNTEAFF; CDR3 DNA: TGTGCCAGCTCACCACAAGCAGGGTGGGGGAACACTGAAGCTTTCTTT
J gene: TRBJ1-1; clone size: NA; D gene: NA; CDR3 length: 14; V gene: TRBV13; CDR3 protein: CASSFGGSNTEAFF; CDR3 DNA: TGTGCCAGCAGCTTCGGGGGGTCGAACACTGAAGCTTTCTTT
J gene: TRBJ2-3; clone size: once; D gene: TRBD2; CDR3 length: 17; V gene: TRBV4-3; CDR3 protein: CASSQDLAGGPTDTQYF; CDR3 DNA: TGCGCCAGCAGCCAAGATCTCGCGGGGGGGCCCACAGATACGCAGTATTTT